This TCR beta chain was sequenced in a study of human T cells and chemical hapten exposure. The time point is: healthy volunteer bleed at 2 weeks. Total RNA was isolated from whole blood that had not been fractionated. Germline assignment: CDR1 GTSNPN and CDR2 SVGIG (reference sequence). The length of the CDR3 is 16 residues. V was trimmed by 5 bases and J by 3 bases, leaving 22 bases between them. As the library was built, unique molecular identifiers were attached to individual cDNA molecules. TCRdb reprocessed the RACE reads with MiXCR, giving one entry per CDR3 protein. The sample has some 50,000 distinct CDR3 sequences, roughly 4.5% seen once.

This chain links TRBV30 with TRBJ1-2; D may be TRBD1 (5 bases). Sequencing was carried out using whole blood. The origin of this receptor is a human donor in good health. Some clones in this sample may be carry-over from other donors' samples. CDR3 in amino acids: CAWWSVGTAQDYGYTF. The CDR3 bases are TGTGCCTGGTGGAGCGTAGGGACTGCTCAAGACTATGGCTACACCTTC.